A selection of T cell receptor beta chains follows, all from one sample in a study of blood T cell repertoires in COVID-19. Assay: immunoSEQ multiplex PCR; the TCRdb copy retains only in-frame clones and omits some. This table has roughly 140,000 clones, about 88% appearing once. What was sequenced was peripheral blood. The source is an older woman with COVID-19, enrolled during active disease. Both conserved end residues are trimmed from each CDR3.

cdr3_length | v_call | cdr3_aa
10 | TRBV10-1 | ALTSGSYEQY
15 | TRBV24-1 | ATSDPGQGLGNQPQH
10 | TRBV9 | ASSGDLYEQY
11 | TRBV19 | ASSIWGDQPQH
11 | TRBV24-1 | ATSDLQRETQY
9 | TRBV19 | AIGRWETQY
10 | TRBV25-1 | ASRRGPGELF
15 | TRBV3-1/TRBV3-2 | ASSQEMGGANYNEQF
14 | TRBV9 | ASSARDRTNTGELF
13 | TRBV6-1 | ASSDRGLSGTEAF
14 | TRBV9 | ASSVRDRVTIGELF
11 | TRBV10-3 | AISVGGNTEAF
12 | TRBV5-1 | ASSSTSSGNTIY
14 | TRBV7-6 | ASSLGTSGPTDTQY
14 | TRBV5-1 | ASSSSLAGGNNEQF
9 | TRBV6-5 | ASTLDFGYT
13 | TRBV6-2/TRBV6-3 | ASRYAGQPDWEAF
13 | TRBV7-7 | ASSLVSGVRETQY
12 | TRBV19 | ASHTRQSNQPQH